Reported below is one T cell receptor beta chain. Many counts were recorded for this clonotype. Its antigen specificity is not known. Base quality data are lacking; no much larger clone is found one base away. Little can be read into the size of this beta chain, an off-target read in a library designed for alpha chains. There are 14 amino acids in the CDR3, from cysteine to phenylalanine inclusive. Only the CDR3 part of the read is kept: 42 bases, read in frame from the first base. The V end loses 8 bases and the J end loses 2 bases, and a stretch of 14 bases separates them. The CDR1 and CDR2 encoded by the germline V gene are MGHDK and SYGVNS. These data belong to a study of spatial heterogeneity in lung cancer (dated by TCRdb to about 2019). Regarding the study in general: Beta-chain transcripts were consistently detected in greater numbers than alpha-chain transcripts, which likely reflects a higher abundance of beta-chain transcripts. In tumor regions, TCR transcript counts showed a strong correlation with a T cell transcriptional module score from matched bulk RNA-seq. In the raw uncorrected reads, each unique combination of TCR and UMI appeared on average more than ten times. In non-small cell lung cancer, the study made a quantitative comparison of TCR alpha and beta repertoires among multiple tumor regions, matched nontumor lung and blood. Nonsynonymous mutation counts, determined by whole-exome sequencing of tumor tissue, were related to features of the TCR repertoire. At surgery, 200 or so tumor regions, 61 to 65 matched nontumor lung samples and some 54 PBMC samples were TCR-sequenced for both alpha and beta chains.

Broad study findings and their caveats: Counts of ubiquitous and regional expanded TCRs correlated with counts of ubiquitous and regional nonsynonymous mutations, respectively. Additional single-cell paired TCR alpha and beta sequencing was considered necessary to confirm, at a functional level, the hypothesis that regional TCRs recognize regional mutations. Estimated TCR-seq coverage of tumor T cells was only around 7% for alpha chains and about 12% for beta chains. The number of expanded intratumoral alpha and beta TCRs correlated with the tumor nonsynonymous mutation count.

Libraries were constructed by 5' RACE. The sample was run on a NextSeq 500. To allow correction of PCR and sequencing errors, the TCR library protocol tagged every TCR cDNA molecule with a unique molecular identifier. The authors processed their data as follows. Decombinator tools were used for TCR identification, UMI-based error correction and CDR3 extraction. Expanded TCRs were defined as those above a frequency of 2 per 1,000, corresponding to the top 1% of the tumor frequency distribution. Expanded tumor TCRs statistically deemed absent (corrected P<0.05) from at least one tumor region were classed as regional, and all other expanded tumor TCRs were classed as ubiquitous. Renyi diversity was computed with the R vegan package after each repertoire had been subsampled 100 times to 5,000 TCRs. To build CDR3 similarity networks, amino acid triplet string-kernel similarity was used, and CDR3s were connected when their pairwise similarity was above 0.82. Clones were called with MiXCR by TCRdb after fastp trimmed the public reads at Q25, and only in-frame beta chains were retained. CDR3 protein sequences are deduplicated, and each keeps its most common genes and DNA. The V and J calls, along with clone size, are taken from TCRdb and not from the paper's own processing. Counted in this sample were about 9,600 distinct CDR3 sequences; around 10% of them appeared once. Of the sample, roughly 10% falls within the top ten clones.

The sample's time point label is to be understood as: sample taken at primary tumor resection. Samples were obtained from 65 to 90 patients with early-stage, untreated non-small cell lung cancer from the lung TRACERx cohort. TCR sequencing used whole RNA extracted from tumor and nontumor lung tissue, or from cryopreserved PBMC samples, without cell sorting. Only patients with enough RNA available from two or more tumor regions were chosen for TCR sequencing. Before being selected, tumor and adjacent nontumor lung specimens were reviewed by a lung pathologist. This chain joins TRBV25-1 to TRBJ2-3; perhaps TRBD2 is the D gene, with 6 bases matching. The sequenced sample was lung tumor tissue, obtained at surgery. The clonotype was recovered from a male donor with early-stage non-small cell lung cancer. The CDR3 protein: CASGEDLITDTQYF. The nucleotide sequence reads as follows: TGTGCCAGCGGGGAGGACTTGATCACAGATACGCAGTATTTT.